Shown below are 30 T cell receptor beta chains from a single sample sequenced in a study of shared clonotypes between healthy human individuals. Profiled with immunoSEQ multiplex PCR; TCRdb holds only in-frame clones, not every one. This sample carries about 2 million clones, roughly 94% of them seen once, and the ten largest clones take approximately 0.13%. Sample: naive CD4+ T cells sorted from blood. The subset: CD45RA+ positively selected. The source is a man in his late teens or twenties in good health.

The CDR3 DNA reads as TGTGCCAGCAGCCCAACAGGGACAGGGATCTACGAGCAGTACTTC. Protein sequence: CASSPTGTGIYEQYF. V usage is TRBV5-4 and J usage is TRBJ2-7; 9 positions match TRBD1. The trim removed 4 bases at V and 3 bases at J, leaving 8 bases unmatched. CDR3 size: 15 residues. Per the germline V gene, CDR1 is SGHNT and CDR2 is YYREEE (reference sequence).

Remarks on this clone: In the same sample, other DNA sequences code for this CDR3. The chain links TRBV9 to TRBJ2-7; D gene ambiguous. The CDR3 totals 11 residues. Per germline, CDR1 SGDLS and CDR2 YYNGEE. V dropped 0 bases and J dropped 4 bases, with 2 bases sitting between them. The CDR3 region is CASSVEYEQYF. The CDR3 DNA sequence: TGTGCCAGCAGCGTAGAATACGAGCAGTACTTC.

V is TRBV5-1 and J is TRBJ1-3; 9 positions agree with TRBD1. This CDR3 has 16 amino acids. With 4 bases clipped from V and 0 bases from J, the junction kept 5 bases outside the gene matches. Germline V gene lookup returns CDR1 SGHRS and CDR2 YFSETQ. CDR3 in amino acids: CASSPGDRASGNTIYF. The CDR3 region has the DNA TGCGCCAGCAGCCCGGGGGACAGGGCCTCTGGAAACACCATATATTTT.

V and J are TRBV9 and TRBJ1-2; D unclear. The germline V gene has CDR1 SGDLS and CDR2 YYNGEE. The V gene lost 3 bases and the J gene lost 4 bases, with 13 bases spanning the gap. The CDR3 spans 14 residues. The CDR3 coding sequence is TGTGCCAGCAGCGCCCCGGGCCAGGCCTATGGCTACACCTTC. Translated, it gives CASSAPGQAYGYTF.

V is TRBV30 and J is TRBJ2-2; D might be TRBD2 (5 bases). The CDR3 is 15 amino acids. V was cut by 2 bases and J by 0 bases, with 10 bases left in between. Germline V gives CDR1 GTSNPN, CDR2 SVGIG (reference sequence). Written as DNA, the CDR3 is TGTGCCTGGAGTCTAGCCCCTTCGAACACCGGGGAGCTGTTTTTT. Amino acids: CAWSLAPSNTGELFF.

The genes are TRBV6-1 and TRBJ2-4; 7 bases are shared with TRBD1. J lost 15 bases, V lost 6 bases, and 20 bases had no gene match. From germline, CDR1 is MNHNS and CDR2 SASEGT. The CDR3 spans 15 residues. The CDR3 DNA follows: TGTGCCAGCAGCGAAATACAGGGGAACTCTGAGAGGGGGTACTTC. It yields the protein CASSEIQGNSERGYF.

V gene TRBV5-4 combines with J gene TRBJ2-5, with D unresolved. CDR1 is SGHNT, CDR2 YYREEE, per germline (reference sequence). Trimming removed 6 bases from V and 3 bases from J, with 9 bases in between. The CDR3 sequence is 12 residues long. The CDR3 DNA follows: TGTGCCAGCAACCGCCCGGAAGAGACCCAGTACTTC. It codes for CASNRPEETQYF.

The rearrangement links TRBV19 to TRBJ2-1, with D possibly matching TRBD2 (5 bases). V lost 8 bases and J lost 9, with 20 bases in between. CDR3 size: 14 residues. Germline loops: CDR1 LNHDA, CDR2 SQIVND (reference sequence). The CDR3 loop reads CASRSGKGFVEQFF. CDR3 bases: TGTGCCAGTCGAAGCGGAAAAGGCTTCGTTGAGCAGTTCTTC.

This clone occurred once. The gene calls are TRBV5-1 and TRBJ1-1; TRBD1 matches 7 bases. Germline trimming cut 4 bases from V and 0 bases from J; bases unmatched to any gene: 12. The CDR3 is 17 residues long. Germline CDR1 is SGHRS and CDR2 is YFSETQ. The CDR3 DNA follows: TGCGCCAGCAGCAAGGTACCGGCAGGGGGAGTGAACACTGAAGCTTTCTTT. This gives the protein CASSKVPAGGVNTEAFF.

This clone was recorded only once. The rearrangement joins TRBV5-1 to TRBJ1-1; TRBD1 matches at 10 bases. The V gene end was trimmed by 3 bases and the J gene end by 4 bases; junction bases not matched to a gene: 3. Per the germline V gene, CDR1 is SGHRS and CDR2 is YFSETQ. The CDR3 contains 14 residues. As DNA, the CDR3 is TGCGCCAGCAGCTGGACAGGGGGATCCACTGAAGCTTTCTTT. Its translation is CASSWTGGSTEAFF.

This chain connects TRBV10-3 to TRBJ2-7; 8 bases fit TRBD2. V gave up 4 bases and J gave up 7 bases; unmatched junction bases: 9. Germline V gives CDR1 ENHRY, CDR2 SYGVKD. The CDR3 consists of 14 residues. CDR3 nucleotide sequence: TGTGCCATCAGTGGCGGGGGGTCCCTTCGGGAGCAGTACTTC. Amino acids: CAISGGGSLREQYF.

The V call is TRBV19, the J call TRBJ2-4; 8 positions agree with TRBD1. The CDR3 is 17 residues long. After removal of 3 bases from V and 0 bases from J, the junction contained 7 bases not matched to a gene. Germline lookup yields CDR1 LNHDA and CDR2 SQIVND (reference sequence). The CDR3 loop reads CASSILGQGEAKNIQYF. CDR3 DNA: TGTGCCAGTAGTATCCTTGGACAGGGCGAAGCCAAAAACATTCAGTACTTC. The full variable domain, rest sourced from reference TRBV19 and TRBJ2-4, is DGGITQSPKYLFRKEGQNVTLSCEQNLNHDAMYWYRQDPGQGLRLIYYSQIVNDFQKGDIAEGYSVSREKKESFPLTVTSAQKNPTAFYLCASSILGQGEAKNIQYFGAGTRLSVL.

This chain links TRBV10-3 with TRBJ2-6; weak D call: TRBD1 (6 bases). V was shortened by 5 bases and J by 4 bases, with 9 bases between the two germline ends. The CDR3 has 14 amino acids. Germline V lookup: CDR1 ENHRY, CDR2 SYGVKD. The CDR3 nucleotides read TGTGCCATCAGTAGGGGGAGAGGGGCCAACGTCCTGACTTTC. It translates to CAISRGRGANVLTF.

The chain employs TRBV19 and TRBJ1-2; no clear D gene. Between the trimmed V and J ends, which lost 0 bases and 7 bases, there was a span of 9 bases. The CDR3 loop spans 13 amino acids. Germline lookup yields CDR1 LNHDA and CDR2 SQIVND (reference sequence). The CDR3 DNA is TGTGCCAGTAGTATAGAGCTGAGGAGTGGCTACACCTTC. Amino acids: CASSIELRSGYTF.

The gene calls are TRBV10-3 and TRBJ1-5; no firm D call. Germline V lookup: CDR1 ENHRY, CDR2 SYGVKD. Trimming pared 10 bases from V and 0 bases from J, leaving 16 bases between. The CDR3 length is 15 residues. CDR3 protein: CATASERNSNQPQHF. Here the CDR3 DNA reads TGTGCCACCGCCTCAGAACGGAATAGCAATCAGCCCCAGCATTTT.

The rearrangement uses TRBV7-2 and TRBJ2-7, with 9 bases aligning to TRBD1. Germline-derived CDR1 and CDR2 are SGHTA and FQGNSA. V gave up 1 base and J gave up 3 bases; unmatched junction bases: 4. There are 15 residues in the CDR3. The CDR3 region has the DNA TGTGCCAGCAGCTTAGTGAAGGGACAGGGCTACGAGCAGTACTTC. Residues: CASSLVKGQGYEQYF.

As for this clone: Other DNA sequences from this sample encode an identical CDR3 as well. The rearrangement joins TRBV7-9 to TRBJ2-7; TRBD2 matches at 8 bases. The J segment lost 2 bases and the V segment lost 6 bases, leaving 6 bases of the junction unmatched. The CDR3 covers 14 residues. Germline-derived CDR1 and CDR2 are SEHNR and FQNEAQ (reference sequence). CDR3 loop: CASSSAGGTYEQYF. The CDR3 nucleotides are TGTGCCAGCAGTTCGGCGGGAGGTACCTACGAGCAGTACTTC.

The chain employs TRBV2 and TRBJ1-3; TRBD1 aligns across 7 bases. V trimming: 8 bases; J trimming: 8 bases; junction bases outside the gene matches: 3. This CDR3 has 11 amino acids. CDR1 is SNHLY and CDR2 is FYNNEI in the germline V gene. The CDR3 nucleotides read TGTGCCAGCGGACAGGAGGACACCATATATTTT. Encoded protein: CASGQEDTIYF.

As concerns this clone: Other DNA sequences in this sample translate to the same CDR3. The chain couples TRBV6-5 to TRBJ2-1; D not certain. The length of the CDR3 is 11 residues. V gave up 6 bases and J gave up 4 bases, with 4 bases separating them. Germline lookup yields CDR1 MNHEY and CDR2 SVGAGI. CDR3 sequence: CASSTYNEQFF. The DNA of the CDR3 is TGTGCCAGCAGCACGTACAATGAGCAGTTCTTC.

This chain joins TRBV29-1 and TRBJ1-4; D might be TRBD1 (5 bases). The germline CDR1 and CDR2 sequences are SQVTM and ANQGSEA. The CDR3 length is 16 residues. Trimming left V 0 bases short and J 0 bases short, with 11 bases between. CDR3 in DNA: TGCAGCGTTGAAGATGCAGGGATCGCAACTAATGAAAAACTGTTTTTT. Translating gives CSVEDAGIATNEKLFF.

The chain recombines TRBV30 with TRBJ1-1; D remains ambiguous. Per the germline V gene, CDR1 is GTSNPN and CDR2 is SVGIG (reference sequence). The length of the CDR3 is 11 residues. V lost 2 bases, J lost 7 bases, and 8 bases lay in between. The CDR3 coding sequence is TGTGCCTGGAGTCGAGCGTTTGAAGCTTTCTTT. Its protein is CAWSRAFEAFF.

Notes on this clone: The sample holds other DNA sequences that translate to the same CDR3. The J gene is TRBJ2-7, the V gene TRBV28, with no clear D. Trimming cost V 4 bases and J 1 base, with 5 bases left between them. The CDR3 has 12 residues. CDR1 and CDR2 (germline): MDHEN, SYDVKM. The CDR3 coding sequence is TGTGCCAGCAGTTCCTCTTCCTACGAGCAGTACTTC. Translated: CASSSSSYEQYF.

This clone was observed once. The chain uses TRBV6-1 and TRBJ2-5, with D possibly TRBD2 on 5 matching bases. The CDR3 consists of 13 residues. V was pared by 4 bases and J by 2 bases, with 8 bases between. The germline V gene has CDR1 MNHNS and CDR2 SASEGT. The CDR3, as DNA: TGTGCCAGCAGTGTGGAGGATCAAGAGACCCAGTACTTC. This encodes CASSVEDQETQYF.

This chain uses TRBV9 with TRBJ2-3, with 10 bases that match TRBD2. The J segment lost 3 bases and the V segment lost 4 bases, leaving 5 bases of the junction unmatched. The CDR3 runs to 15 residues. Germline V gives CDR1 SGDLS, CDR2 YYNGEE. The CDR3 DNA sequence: TGTGCCAGCAGCCCTCTAGCGGGAGTTACAGATACGCAGTATTTT. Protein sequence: CASSPLAGVTDTQYF.

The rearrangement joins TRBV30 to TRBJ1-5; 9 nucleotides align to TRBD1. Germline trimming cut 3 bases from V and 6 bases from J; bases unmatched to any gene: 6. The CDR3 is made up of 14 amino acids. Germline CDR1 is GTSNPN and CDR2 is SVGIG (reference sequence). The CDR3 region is CAWRRTGVGQPQHF. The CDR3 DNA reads TGTGCCTGGAGGCGGACAGGGGTCGGTCAGCCCCAGCATTTT.

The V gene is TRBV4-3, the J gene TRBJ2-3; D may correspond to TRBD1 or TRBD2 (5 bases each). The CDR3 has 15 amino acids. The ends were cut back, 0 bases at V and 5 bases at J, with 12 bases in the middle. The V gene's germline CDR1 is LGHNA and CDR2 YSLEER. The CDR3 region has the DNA TGCGCCAGCAGCCAAGATAGTCCGGGGCGAGATACGCAGTATTTT. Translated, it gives CASSQDSPGRDTQYF.

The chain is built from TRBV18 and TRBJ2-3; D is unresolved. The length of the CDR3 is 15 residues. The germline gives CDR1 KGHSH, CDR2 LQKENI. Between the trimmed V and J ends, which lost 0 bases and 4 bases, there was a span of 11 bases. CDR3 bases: TGTGCCAGCTCACCACCGGGAACGGTGGCAGATACGCAGTATTTT. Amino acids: CASSPPGTVADTQYF.

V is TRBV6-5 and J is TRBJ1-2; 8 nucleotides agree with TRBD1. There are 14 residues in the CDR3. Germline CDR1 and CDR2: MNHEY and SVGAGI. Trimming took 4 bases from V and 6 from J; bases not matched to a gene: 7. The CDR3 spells CASSSYGQGHGYTF. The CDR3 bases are TGTGCCAGCAGTTCCTATGGACAGGGACATGGCTACACCTTC.

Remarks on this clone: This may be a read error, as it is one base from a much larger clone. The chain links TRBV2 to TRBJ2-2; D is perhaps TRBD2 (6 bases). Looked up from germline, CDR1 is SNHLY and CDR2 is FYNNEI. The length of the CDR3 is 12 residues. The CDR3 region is CASLQERGELLF. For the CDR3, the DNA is TGTGCCAGCTTACAGGAGCGCGGGGAGCTGCTTTTT.

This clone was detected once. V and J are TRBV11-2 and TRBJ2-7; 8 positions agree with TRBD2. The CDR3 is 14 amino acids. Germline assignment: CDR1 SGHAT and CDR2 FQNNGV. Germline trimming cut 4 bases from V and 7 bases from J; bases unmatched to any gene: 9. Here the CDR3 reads CASSYSGARDEQYF. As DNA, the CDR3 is TGTGCCAGCAGCTATAGCGGGGCCAGGGATGAGCAGTACTTC. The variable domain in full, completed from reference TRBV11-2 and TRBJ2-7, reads EAGVAQSPRYKIIEKRQSVAFWCNPISGHATLYWYQQILGQGPKLLIQFQNNGVVDDSQLPKDRFSAERLKGVDSTLKIQPAKLEDSAVYLCASSYSGARDEQYFGPGTRLTVT.